This T cell receptor (beta chain) was obtained from a study of T cell repertoires in cytomegalovirus infection. Turning to the study itself: CMV infection and matching HLA type were both indicated by public TCR beta signatures.

This clonotype was seen more than once but under ten times. Antigen: not known. TCRdb called the reads again in MiXCR, with one record for every CDR3 protein. This sample yields 250,000 or so distinct CDR3 sequences, of which approximately 9.1% are seen a single time; approximately 16% belongs to the top ten. The study, taken as a whole, reports: Cumulative public TCR beta family frequency identified CMV carriers with the relevant HLA. In two of eight donors, the top clonotype was HLA-C-restricted CMV-specific.

The CDR3 runs to 13 residues. From germline, CDR1 is SNHLY and CDR2 FYNNEI. V shed 8 bases and J 0 bases; nucleotides not matched to a gene: 4. The chain links TRBV2 to TRBJ2-7; 7 nucleotides line up with TRBD2. The sequenced sample consisted of PBMCs. The TCR originated in a human donor in good health (CMV status not recorded). Some clones in this sample may be carry-over from other donors' samples. This CDR3 reads CASQRDLSYEQYF. The CDR3 DNA reads TGTGCCAGCCAGCGGGATCTCTCCTACGAGCAGTACTTC.